This TCR beta chain was found in a study of blood T cells in healthy people across ages (dated by TCRdb to between 2015 and 2017). In the study overall: In model experiments, template switching captured about one uniquely barcoded TCR beta cDNA molecule for every two T cells. Two additional independent replicas of 1 million unique cDNA reads from the same blood draw were analyzed for two donors (one aged 18 to 30 and one aged 80 or older). Age-related changes in TCR beta repertoire diversity were measured in the study by deep sequencing normalized with unique cDNA molecular identifiers. The donors were split into four age groups: young (average about 15 years), middle-aged (about 40), aged (roughly 60) and long-lived (82). Paper-wide results and their limitations: Because profiling used bulk unsorted PBMCs, naive and antigen-experienced compartments could not be compared conclusively. The percentage of naive T cells measured by flow cytometry correlated strongly with observed TCR beta diversity. Compared with the aged group, the long-lived group had more naive CD4+ T cells, fewer expanded clones and increased TCR diversity, suggesting age selection. Observed TCR beta diversity per million T cells fell roughly linearly with age, and a significant reduction was already apparent by age around 40. Because donor CMV infection status was unknown, age-related changes in expanded clonotypes were potentially confounded. Estimates of total diversity from one million sequenced T cells were regarded as lower bounds and underestimates.

Donors were 30 to 45 systemically healthy Caucasian individuals from Russia aged roughly 6 to 100 years. Each donor gave ten milliliters of peripheral blood, collected into EDTA-treated Vacutainer tubes. Ficoll-Paque density-gradient centrifugation was used to isolate PBMCs, with at least 7 million obtained per sample. Total RNA was extracted from PBMCs with Trizol reagent, with at least 6 micrograms obtained per sample. The percentages of naive CD45RAhigh/CD27high T cells were determined by flow cytometry on a PBMC aliquot from every donor. The trim is 5 bases for V and 0 bases for J, with a gap of 15 bases between the germline ends. The CDR3 spans 16 residues, from the cysteine through the phenylalanine. Just the 48-base CDR3 DNA is kept, in frame starting at base 1. As encoded in the germline V gene, CDR1 is SGHTA while CDR2 is FQGNSA. This clonotype showed up just a few times. There is no known antigen for this receptor. There are no base qualities to consult, and no much larger clone falls within one base.

Libraries were built with 5' RACE. The sequencer listed for this sample is Illumina HiSeq 2500. A second roughly 7 to 11 cycle PCR used a sample-barcoded 5' primer and a J-beta primer mix. A template-switch 5' adaptor carrying 12 random nucleotides introduced a unique molecular identifier onto each TCR beta cDNA molecule. At least 2.5 million CDR3-containing paired-end reads were obtained from each sample. The Mint cDNA synthesis kit, primed by a TRBC-specific oligonucleotide, was used to synthesize first-strand cDNA from all RNA. All cDNA was treated with uracil-DNA glycosylase and then went through a first 18-cycle PCR with the universal primers M1SS and BC2_uni_R. The authors processed their data as follows. Normalization of each sample was performed by random selection of 1 million high-quality reads, each carrying a distinct molecular identifier. Instead of being binned into consensus sequences, reads with shared molecular identifiers were discarded. MiTCR, with a Q25 quality threshold and the strictest error-elimination algorithm, was used for CDR3 identification, clonotype clustering and error correction. A nonparametric unseen species model with Euler transformation was used to estimate a lower bound on total TCR beta diversity. The public sequencing data were trimmed at Q25 with fastp and processed into clonotypes with MiXCR by TCRdb, which kept only in-frame beta chains. Every entry covers one CDR3 protein and lists the most common genes and DNA from its rows. What appears here as the V and J calls and clone size reflects TCRdb's work, not the paper's. The sample has approximately 780,000 distinct CDR3 sequences on record, 20% to 30% of them singletons. 3% of the sample rests with the top ten.

Separately, the same data were catalogued under a study of T cells of mothers and their children. In that second paper, the authors write: Donors were nine systemically healthy Caucasian individuals: three mothers and their six children. cDNA synthesis used all of the extracted RNA, with about 1.5 ug of RNA in each 15 ul reaction. In the second PCR, the M1S primer introduced both the sample barcodes and 2-4 random nucleotides. Over 8.5 million TCR beta CDR3 reads were obtained for each mother, and 2.5 million to 3 million reads were obtained for each child. TCR recombination output is similarly shaped by thymic selection in related and unrelated pairs, with a minor effect exerted by inherited differences. Normalized repertoire overlap was always found to be slightly, but never significantly, higher in related mother-child pairs than in unrelated mother-child pairs. No persistent microchimeric T cell clones were found, with a detection sensitivity of 85 to 100 clones per million clonotypes. Deep NGS was used in the study to compare the TCR beta repertoires of mothers and children and to look for features that separate related mother-child pairs from unrelated individuals. Mothers averaged about 40 +/- 4 years of age and children averaged about 10 +/- 4 years. After adapter ligation with NEBNext reagents, the libraries were sequenced on Illumina HiSeq 2000 with 100+100 nt paired-end reads. To prevent cross-contamination, the mother and child libraries were prepared a month apart and were sequenced in separate runs. For each donor, somewhere between roughly 450,000 and 2,200,000 distinct TCR beta clonotypes were identified. Naive TCR beta clonotypes were estimated from low-frequency clonotypes matched to each donor's FACS-determined naive share, without sorting.

The source material was blood. The clonotype originates from a boy between 5 and 17 years old in good health. The rearranged chain carries TRBV7-2 and TRBJ2-3, with a tentative D gene TRBD2 over 5 matching bases. The DNA sequence is TGTGCCAGCAGCATCCCTCGGGGTCGAAGCACAGATACGCAGTATTTT. This yields the protein CASSIPRGRSTDTQYF.